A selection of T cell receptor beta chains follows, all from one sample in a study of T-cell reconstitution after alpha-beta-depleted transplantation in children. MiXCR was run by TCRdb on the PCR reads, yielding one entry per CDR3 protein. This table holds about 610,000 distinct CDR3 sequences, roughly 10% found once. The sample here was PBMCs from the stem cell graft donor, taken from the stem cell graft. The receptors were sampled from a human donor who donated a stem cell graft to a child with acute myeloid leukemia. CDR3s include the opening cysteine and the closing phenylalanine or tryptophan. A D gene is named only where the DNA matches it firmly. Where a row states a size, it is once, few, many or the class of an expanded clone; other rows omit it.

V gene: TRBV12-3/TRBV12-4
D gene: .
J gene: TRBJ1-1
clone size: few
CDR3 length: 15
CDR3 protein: CASSFSLGMNTEAFF
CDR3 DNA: TGTGCCAGCAGTTTTAGTCTGGGCATGAACACTGAAGCTTTCTTT

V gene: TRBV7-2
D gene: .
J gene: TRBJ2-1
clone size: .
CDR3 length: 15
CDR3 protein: CASSLSGRRTNEQFF
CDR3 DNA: TGTGCCAGCAGCTTATCCGGACGGCGAACCAATGAGCAGTTCTTC

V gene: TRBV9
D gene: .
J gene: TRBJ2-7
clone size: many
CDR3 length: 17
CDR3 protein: CASSGGGQGVLSYEQYF
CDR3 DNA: TGTGCCAGCAGCGGCGGGGGGCAGGGGGTTTTATCCTACGAGCAGTACTTC

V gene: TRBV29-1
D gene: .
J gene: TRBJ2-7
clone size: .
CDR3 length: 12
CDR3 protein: CSVGLGSGEQYF
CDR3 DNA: TGCAGCGTTGGTCTGGGATCGGGAGAGCAGTACTTC

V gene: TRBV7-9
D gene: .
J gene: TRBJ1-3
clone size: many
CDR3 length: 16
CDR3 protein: CASSRPVTSSGNTIYF
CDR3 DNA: TGTGCCAGCAGCCGCCCCGTTACCAGCTCTGGAAACACCATATATTTT

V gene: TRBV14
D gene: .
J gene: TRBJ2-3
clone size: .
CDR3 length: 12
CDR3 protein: CASSQEGDTQYF
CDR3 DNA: TGTGCCAGCAGCCAAGAGGGAGATACGCAGTATTTT

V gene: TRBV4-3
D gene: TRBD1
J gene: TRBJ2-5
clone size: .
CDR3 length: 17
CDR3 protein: CASSQVAGGLSRETQYF
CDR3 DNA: TGCGCCAGCAGCCAAGTGGCAGGGGGCTTGTCCAGAGAGACCCAGTACTTC

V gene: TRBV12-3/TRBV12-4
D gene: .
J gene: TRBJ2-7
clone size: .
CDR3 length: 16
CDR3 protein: CAICPQSGGAGYEQYF
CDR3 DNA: TGTGCCATCTGTCCCCAGTCGGGGGGCGCCGGATACGAGCAGTACTTC

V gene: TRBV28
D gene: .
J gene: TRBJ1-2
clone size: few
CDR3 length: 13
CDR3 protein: CASSLRSNYGYTF
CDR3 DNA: TGTGCCAGCAGTTTAAGGAGCAACTATGGCTACACCTTC

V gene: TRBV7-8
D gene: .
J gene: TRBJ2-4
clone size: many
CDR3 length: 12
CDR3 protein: CASSQAKNIQYF
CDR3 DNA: TGTGCCAGCAGCCAGGCCAAAAACATTCAGTACTTC

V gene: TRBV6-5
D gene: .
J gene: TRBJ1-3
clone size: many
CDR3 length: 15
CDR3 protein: CASTDGGSSGNTIYF
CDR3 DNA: TGTGCCAGCACGGACGGGGGAAGCTCTGGAAACACCATATATTTT

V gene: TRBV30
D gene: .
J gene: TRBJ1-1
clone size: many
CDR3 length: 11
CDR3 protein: CALRGGGEAFF
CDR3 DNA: TGTGCACTTCGGGGGGGCGGTGAAGCTTTCTTT

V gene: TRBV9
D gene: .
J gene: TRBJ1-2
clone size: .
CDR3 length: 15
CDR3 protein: CASSVLGRALYGYTF
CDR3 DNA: TGTGCCAGCAGCGTATTGGGGAGAGCCCTCTATGGCTACACCTTC

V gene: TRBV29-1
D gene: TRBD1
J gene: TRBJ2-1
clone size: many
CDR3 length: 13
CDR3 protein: CSVPGQASNEQFF
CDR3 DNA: TGCAGCGTTCCGGGACAGGCCTCAAATGAGCAGTTCTTC

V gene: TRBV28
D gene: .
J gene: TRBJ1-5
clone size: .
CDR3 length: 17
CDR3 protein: CASLTALSGRGRQPQHF
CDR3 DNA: TGTGCCAGCCTCACCGCTCTTTCCGGGAGGGGTCGGCAGCCCCAGCATTTT

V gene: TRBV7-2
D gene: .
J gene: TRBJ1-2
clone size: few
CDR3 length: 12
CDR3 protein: CASSLDFGGYTF
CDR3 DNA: TGTGCCAGCAGCCTCGACTTCGGTGGCTACACCTTC

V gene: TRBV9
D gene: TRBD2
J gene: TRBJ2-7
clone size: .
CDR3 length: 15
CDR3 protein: CASSPHSGLSYEQYF
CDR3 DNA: TGTGCCAGCAGCCCCCATTCGGGACTATCCTACGAGCAGTACTTC

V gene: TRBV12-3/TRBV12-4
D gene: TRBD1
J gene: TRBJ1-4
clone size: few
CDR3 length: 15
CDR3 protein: CASSWTGGPNEKLFF
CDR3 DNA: TGTGCCAGCAGTTGGACAGGGGGTCCTAATGAAAAACTGTTTTTT

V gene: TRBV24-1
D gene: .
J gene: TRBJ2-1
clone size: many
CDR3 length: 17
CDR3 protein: CATSDLRGPSSYNEQFF
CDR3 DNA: TGTGCCACCAGTGATTTGAGGGGCCCTAGCTCCTACAATGAGCAGTTCTTC

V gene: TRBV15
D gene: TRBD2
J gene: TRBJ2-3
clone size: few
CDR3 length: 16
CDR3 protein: CATSRVLSGSTDTQYF
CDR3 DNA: TGTGCCACCAGCAGAGTACTAAGCGGGAGTACAGATACGCAGTATTTT

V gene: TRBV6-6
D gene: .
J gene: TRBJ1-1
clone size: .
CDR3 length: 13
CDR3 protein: CASKDRGVTEAFF
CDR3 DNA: TGTGCCAGCAAAGATCGGGGCGTGACTGAAGCTTTCTTT

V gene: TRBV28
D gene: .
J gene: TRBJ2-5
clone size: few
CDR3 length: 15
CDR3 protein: CASSLFRLGSKTQYF
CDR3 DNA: TGTGCCAGCAGTTTATTTCGGCTGGGGTCAAAGACCCAGTACTTC

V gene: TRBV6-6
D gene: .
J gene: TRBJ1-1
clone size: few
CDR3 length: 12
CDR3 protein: CASIPLDSEAFF
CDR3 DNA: TGTGCCAGCATCCCTTTAGACAGTGAAGCTTTCTTT

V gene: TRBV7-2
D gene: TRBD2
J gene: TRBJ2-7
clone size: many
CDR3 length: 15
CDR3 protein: CASSLASGSVHEQYF
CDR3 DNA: TGTGCCAGCAGCTTAGCTAGCGGGAGTGTACACGAGCAGTACTTC

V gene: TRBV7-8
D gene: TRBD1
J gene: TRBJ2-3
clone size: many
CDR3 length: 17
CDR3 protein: CASSPRTGGWSTDTQYF
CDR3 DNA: TGTGCCAGCAGCCCTCGGACAGGGGGCTGGAGCACAGATACGCAGTATTTT

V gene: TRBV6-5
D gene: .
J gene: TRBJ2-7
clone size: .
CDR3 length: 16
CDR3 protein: CASSFALTGSTKEQYF
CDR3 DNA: TGTGCCAGCAGTTTCGCATTAACGGGGTCCACGAAGGAGCAGTACTTC

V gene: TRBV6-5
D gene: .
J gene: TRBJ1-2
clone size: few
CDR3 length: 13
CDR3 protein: CASSYEPNYGYTF
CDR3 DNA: TGTGCCAGCAGTTACGAACCTAACTATGGCTACACCTTC

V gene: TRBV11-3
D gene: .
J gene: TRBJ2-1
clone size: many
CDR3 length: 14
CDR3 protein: CASSGNRGGNEQFF
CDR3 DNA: TGTGCCAGCAGCGGGAACAGGGGGGGCAATGAGCAGTTCTTC

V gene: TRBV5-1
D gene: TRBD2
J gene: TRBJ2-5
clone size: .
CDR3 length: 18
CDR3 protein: CASSLNNLAGGGQETQYF
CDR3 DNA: TGCGCCAGCAGCTTGAACAACCTAGCGGGAGGAGGGCAAGAGACCCAGTACTTC

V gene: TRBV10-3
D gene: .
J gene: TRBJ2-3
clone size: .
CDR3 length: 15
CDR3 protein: CAISESKFPGDTQYF
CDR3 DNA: TGTGCCATCAGTGAGTCAAAGTTCCCCGGCGATACGCAGTATTTT

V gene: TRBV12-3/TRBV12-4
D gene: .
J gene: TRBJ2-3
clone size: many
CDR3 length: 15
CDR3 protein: CASSLHFGSVDTQYF
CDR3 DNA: TGTGCCAGCAGTTTACATTTTGGGTCAGTAGATACGCAGTATTTT

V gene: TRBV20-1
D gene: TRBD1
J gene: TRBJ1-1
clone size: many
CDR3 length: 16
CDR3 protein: CSARPGTGAKNTEAFF
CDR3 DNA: TGCAGTGCTCGACCGGGGACAGGGGCGAAGAACACTGAAGCTTTCTTT

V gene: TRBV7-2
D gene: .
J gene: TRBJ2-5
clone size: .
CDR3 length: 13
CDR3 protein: CASSFGTGETQYF
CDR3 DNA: TGTGCCAGCAGCTTCGGGACGGGGGAGACCCAGTACTTC

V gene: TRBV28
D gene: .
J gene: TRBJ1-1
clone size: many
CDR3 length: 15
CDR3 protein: CASSFGQGRATEAFF
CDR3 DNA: TGTGCCAGCAGTTTTGGGCAGGGACGGGCCACTGAAGCTTTCTTT

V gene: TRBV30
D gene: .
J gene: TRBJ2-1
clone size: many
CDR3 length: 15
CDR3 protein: CAWGEGPNLNNEQFF
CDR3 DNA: TGTGCCTGGGGGGAAGGACCAAATCTCAACAATGAGCAGTTCTTC

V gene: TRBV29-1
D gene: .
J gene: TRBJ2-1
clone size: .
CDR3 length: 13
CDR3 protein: CSVGGVPYNEQFF
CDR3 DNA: TGCAGCGTGGGGGGAGTTCCCTACAATGAGCAGTTCTTC

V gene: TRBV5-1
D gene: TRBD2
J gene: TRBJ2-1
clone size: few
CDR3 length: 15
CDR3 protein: CASSAGLAENNEQFF
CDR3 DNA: TGCGCCAGCAGCGCGGGACTAGCGGAAAACAATGAGCAGTTCTTC

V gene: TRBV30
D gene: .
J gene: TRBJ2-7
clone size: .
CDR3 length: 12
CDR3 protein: CAWSLGSHEQYF
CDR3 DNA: TGTGCCTGGAGTCTGGGGTCCCACGAGCAGTACTTC

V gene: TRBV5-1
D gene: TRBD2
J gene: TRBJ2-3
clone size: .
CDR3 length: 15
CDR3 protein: CASSAAAGSTDTQYF
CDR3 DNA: TGCGCCAGCAGCGCGGCAGCGGGAAGCACAGATACGCAGTATTTT

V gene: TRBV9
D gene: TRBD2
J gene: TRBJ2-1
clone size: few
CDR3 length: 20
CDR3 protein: CASSVGQGGGLAGRGNEQFF
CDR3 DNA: TGTGCCAGCAGCGTAGGACAGGGCGGCGGACTAGCGGGAAGGGGCAATGAGCAGTTCTTC

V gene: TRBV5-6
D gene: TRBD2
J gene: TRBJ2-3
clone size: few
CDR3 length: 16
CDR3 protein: CASSSLTSGRQDTQYF
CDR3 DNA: TGTGCCAGCAGCTCCTTGACTAGCGGGAGACAAGATACGCAGTATTTT

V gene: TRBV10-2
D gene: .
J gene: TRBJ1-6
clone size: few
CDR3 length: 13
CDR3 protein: CASRGQSNSPLHF
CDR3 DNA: TGCGCCAGCAGAGGACAGAGTAATTCACCCCTCCACTTT

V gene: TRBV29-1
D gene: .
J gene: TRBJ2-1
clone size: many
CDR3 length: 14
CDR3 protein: CSVRTEYIRNEQFF
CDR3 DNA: TGCAGCGTCCGGACAGAGTACATCAGGAATGAGCAGTTCTTC

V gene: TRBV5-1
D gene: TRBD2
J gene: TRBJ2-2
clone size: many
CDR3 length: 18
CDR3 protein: CASSLALAGGTRTGELFF
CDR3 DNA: TGCGCCAGCAGCTTGGCACTAGCGGGAGGGACGAGGACCGGGGAGCTGTTTTTT

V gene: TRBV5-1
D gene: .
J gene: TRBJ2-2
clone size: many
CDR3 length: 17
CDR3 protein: CASSLGSVTVNTGELFF
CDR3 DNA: TGCGCCAGCAGCTTGGGTTCTGTGACAGTGAACACCGGGGAGCTGTTTTTT

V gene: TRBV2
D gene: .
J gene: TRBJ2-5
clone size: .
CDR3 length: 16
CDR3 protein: CASRTTERTSQETQYF
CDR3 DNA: TGTGCCAGCAGAACAACCGAACGGACCTCCCAAGAGACCCAGTACTTC

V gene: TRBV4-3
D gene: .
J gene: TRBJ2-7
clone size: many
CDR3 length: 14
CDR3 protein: CASSQGRGSYEQYF
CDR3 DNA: TGCGCCAGCAGCCAAGGACGAGGCTCCTACGAGCAGTACTTC

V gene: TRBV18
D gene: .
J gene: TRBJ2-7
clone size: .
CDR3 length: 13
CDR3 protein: CASSPQTVGEQYF
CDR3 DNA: TGTGCCAGCTCACCACAGACCGTAGGGGAGCAGTACTTC

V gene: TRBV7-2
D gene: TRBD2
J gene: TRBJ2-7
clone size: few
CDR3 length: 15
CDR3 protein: CASSSGTSRAYEQYF
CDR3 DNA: TGTGCCAGCAGCTCGGGGACTAGCCGGGCCTACGAGCAGTACTTC

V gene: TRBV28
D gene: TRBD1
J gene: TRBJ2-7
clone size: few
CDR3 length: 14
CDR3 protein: CASRRGGDVREQYF
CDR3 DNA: TGTGCCAGCAGGCGAGGGGGCGATGTAAGGGAGCAGTACTTC

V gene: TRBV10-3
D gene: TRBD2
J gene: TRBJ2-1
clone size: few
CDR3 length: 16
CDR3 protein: CAISDTGTSGNNEQFF
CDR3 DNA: TGTGCCATCAGTGATACCGGGACTAGCGGGAACAATGAGCAGTTCTTC

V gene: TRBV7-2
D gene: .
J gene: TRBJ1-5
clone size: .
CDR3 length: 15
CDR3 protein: CASSYYRDTNQPQHF
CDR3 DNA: TGTGCCAGCTCTTACTACCGGGACACCAATCAGCCCCAGCATTTT

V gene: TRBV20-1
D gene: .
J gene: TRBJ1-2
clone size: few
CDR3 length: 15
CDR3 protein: CSASRQGGLGYGYTF
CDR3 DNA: TGCAGTGCTAGCCGCCAAGGGGGGCTTGGGTATGGCTACACCTTC